The entry that follows covers one T cell receptor beta chain sequence. One junction end does not reproduce the germline sequence, and a read error may be involved. From the 5' RACE reads, TCRdb called clonotypes with MiXCR, one entry per CDR3 protein. In the table there are about 6,000 distinct CDR3 sequences, 55% to 75% of which are singletons. The length of the CDR3 is 15 residues. Germline V gene data show CDR1 as SGHDT and CDR2 as YYEEEE. The rearrangement joins TRBV5-6 to TRBJ1-5, with D hard to call. Source material: naive CD4+ T cells sorted from blood. Indicated subset: naive CD4+ T cells, CD4+CD45RA+CD25-. The clonotype originates from a female donor with breast cancer. The CDR3 coding sequence is TGTGCCAACAGCTATACAGACCGCCCGAATCAGCCCCAGCATTTT. Encoded protein: CANSYTDRPNQPQHF.